Listed below are T cell receptor beta chains from one sample, sequenced in a study of cytomegalovirus exposure and HLA in healthy donors. Libraries were prepared by immunoSEQ multiplex PCR; TCRdb keeps only in-frame clonotypes and omits some of them. The sample lists about 96,000 clones, about 70% occurring once. The sample was PBMCs. These receptors were taken from a female donor in good health and CMV-seropositive. CDR3s include the opening cysteine and the closing phenylalanine or tryptophan. A D gene is named only where the DNA matches it firmly. Part of the rows lack a size; the others show once, few, many or a class for expanded clones.

cdr3_length	v_call	d_call	j_call	clone_size	cdr3_nt	cdr3_aa
19	TRBV4-3	TRBD2	TRBJ2-1	NA	TGCGCCAGCAGCCAAGATTATGAGGCTAGCGGGAGGGACAGAAATGAGCAGTTCTTC	CASSQDYEASGRDRNEQFF
14	TRBV30	TRBD1	TRBJ1-6	NA	TGTGCCTGGAGTGCGAGACAGGGTAGTGCACCCCTCCACTTT	CAWSARQGSAPLHF
15	TRBV7-2	TRBD2	TRBJ2-5	NA	TGTGCCAGCAGCTTAGGCGGGGGGCCCGGAGAGACCCAGTACTTC	CASSLGGGPGETQYF
15	TRBV6-5	TRBD1	TRBJ2-3	NA	TGTGCCAGCAGTTACTCGAAGTTTGGGCAGGGGGCGCAGTATTTT	CASSYSKFGQGAQYF
15	TRBV6-1	NA	TRBJ2-5	NA	TGTGCCAGCAGTGGCAGCAGGGGAGTCCAAGAGACCCAGTACTTC	CASSGSRGVQETQYF
14	TRBV9	NA	TRBJ2-7	NA	TGTGCCAGCAGCGTAGGCGGAGGGCCGTACGAGCAGTACTTC	CASSVGGGPYEQYF
17	TRBV29-1	TRBD2	TRBJ2-1	NA	TGCAGCGTCGAAGATTCGACCGGGACTAGAGGTTTCGATGAGCAGTTCTTC	CSVEDSTGTRGFDEQFF
15	TRBV7-2	TRBD1	TRBJ1-1	NA	TGTGCCAGCAGCGCGGCGACAGGGGAGATGTCTGAAGCTTTCTTT	CASSAATGEMSEAFF
13	TRBV7-2	TRBD2	TRBJ2-1	NA	TGTGCCAGCAGCTCCGGGACTAGCAATGAGCAGTTCTTC	CASSSGTSNEQFF
15	TRBV5-4	TRBD1	TRBJ2-1	few	TGTGCCAGCAGTTATACAGGGGGCCTTGACGATGAGCAGTTCTTC	CASSYTGGLDDEQFF
15	TRBV5-1	TRBD2	TRBJ2-1	NA	TGCGCCAGCAGCTTACTAGCGGCCTCCTACAATGAGCAGTTCTTC	CASSLLAASYNEQFF